Sequencing of this T cell receptor (beta chain) was carried out in a study of PD-L1 blockade in urothelial cancer (dated by TCRdb to 2017 to 2019). Broadly, across the study: All patients started therapy around 2014 and received atezolizumab 1,200 mg intravenously every 3 weeks. About 90% of the 29 patients were males with bladder-origin urothelial cancer, and about 65% of the 29 reported a prior smoking history. An ECOG performance status of 0 or 1 was recorded for the patients, and 0 to 3 prior chemotherapy regimens had been received by the patients. Blood samples were analyzed at two time points: 3 weeks after treatment start (second dose) and 6 weeks after treatment start. Blood samples yielded a median of roughly 140,000 T cells and more than 75,000 unique TCRs, with median clonality roughly 0.085. The study was an exploratory multi-omic analysis of somatic, immune and clinical correlates of response to PD-L1 blockade with atezolizumab in urothelial cancer. TCR sequencing covered pretreatment tumor samples and matched, serially collected peripheral blood taken before and after atezolizumab treatment. Durable clinical benefit was defined as a progression-free survival longer than 6 months, and TCR features were additionally tested against progression-free survival and overall survival. In the same patients who had TCR sequencing, pretreatment tumors also underwent whole exome sequencing and RNA sequencing. Durable clinical benefit was achieved by nine patients but not by the remaining 20. Pretreatment blood TCR-seq was available for nearly 30 patients, at least one posttreatment blood collection was obtained for around 25 patients, and tumor TCR-seq was available for around 25 patients.

General findings and caveats noted by the study authors: Because of the small sample size (n ≈ 29) and the many exploratory analyses performed, the results are intended to be regarded as hypothesis-generating. At 3 weeks after the start of treatment, tumor-associated TCR clones in peripheral blood had expanded more in patients with durable benefit (n ≈ 20, p = 0.022). Improved progression-free and overall survival was associated with having pretreatment peripheral blood TCR clonality below the median.

A total of around 30 patients with locally advanced or metastatic urothelial carcinoma, treated at Memorial Sloan Kettering on a trial protocol, made up the cohort. Peripheral blood mononuclear cells were collected pretreatment and during treatment, with between 1 and 8 total time points per patient. The Qiagen DNeasy Blood extraction kit was used to purify genomic DNA from total PBMCs and from tumor samples. PBMCs were collected pretreatment and during treatment and were isolated and stored as previously described. Concerning this clone: There is no known antigen for this receptor. The input lacks base qualities; no much larger clone sits a single base away.

Synthetic TCR analog templates were spiked into each PCR to estimate absolute template abundance from read counts. The immunoSEQ assay used bias-controlled V and J gene primers to amplify TCRbeta CDR3 regions from genomic DNA. Sequencing of rearranged TCRbeta segments was done at approximately 20X coverage. In the paper's pipeline: Clustering was used to correct sequencing errors, and CDR3s were annotated against IMGT so that V, D and J genes could be assigned. Out-of-frame and stop-codon sequences were excluded, and only productive TCRbeta rearrangements were used in downstream analyses. To compute clonality, Shannon entropy was normalized by the log of the number of unique productive sequences and then subtracted from one. Fisher's exact test with Benjamini-Hochberg correction, at a threshold of adjusted p below 0.01, was used to find clones that differed between time points or between blood and tumor. Sourced from immuneACCESS, this table was stored by TCRdb with only in-frame sequences that have V and J called. A share of the clones is absent; for the studies checked, an unresolved V gene accounts for under half, and the remainder has no known explanation. V and J calls plus clone size are reproduced from that table; the DNA served to infer D and trimming. The sample includes under 50,000 clones, with about 93% observed a single time. In total, the top ten clones hold approximately 8.8% of the sample.

From the germline V gene, CDR1 is SQVTM and CDR2 is ANQGSEA. The cysteine opens and the phenylalanine closes a CDR3 of 13 amino acids. This entry keeps only the CDR3 DNA: 39 bases, framed from base 1. After removal of 7 bases from V and 0 bases from J, the junction retains 5 bases not matched to a gene. Source: PBMCs, taken around atezolizumab (anti-PD-L1) treatment. The rearrangement joined TRBV29-1 to TRBJ2-7; 8 central bases correspond to TRBD2. This sequence originates from a man aged 65 to 79 with urothelial cancer. The DNA reads TGCAGCGCTTTAGCGGGGCCCTCCTACGAGCAGTACTTC. Its amino acids are CSALAGPSYEQYF.